The text below deals with one T cell receptor beta chain. The CDR3 is 15 residues long. The germline gives CDR1 DFQATT, CDR2 SNEGSKA (reference sequence). V lost 3 bases and J lost 11; bases outside the gene matches: 13. This sample is part of a study of blood T cell repertoires in COVID-19. Libraries were prepared by immunoSEQ multiplex PCR; TCRdb keeps only in-frame clonotypes and omits some of them. The sample records 310,000 or so clones, 70% to 90% being singletons. The V call is TRBV20-1, the J call TRBJ1-4; 9 bases line up with TRBD1. Sequenced sample: peripheral blood. This TCR was sampled from a man younger than 30 who had recovered from COVID-19. CDR3: CSASNRDREFGKLFF. The CDR3 nucleotides read TGCAGTGCTAGTAACCGGGACAGGGAATTTGGGAAACTGTTTTTT.